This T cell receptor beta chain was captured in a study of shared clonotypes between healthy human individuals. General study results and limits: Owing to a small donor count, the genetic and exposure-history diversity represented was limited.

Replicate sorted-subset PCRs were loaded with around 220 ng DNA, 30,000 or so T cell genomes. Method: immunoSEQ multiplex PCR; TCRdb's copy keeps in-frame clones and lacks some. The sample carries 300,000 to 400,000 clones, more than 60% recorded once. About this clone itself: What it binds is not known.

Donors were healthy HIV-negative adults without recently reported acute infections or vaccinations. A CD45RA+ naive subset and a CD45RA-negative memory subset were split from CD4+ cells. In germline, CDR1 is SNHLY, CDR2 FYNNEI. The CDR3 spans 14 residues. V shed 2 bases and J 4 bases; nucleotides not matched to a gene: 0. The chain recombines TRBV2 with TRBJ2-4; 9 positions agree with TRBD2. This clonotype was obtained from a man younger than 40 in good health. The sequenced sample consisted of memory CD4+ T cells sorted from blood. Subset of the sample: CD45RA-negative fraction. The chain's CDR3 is CASSELAGKNIQYF. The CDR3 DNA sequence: TGTGCCAGCAGTGAACTAGCGGGAAAAAACATTCAGTACTTC.